A selection of T cell receptor beta chains follows, all from one sample in a study of T cell responses to AZD1222 COVID-19 vaccine. The assay was immunoSEQ multiplex PCR, and TCRdb's table has in-frame clones only and misses some. The sample carries around 130,000 clones, around 88% recorded once. The source was peripheral blood, collected on day 0 of AZD1222 vaccination. These receptor sequences come from an adult in good health. Each CDR3 is given with its conserved first and last residue. D genes are given only for firm matches. Size is stated for part of the rows, as once, few or many counts, or as a class when the clone is expanded.

TRBJ2-3 | . | TRBV7-9 | TRBD2 | CASSLTTGLAGTDTQYF | TGTGCCAGCAGCTTAACTACGGGACTAGCGGGCACAGATACGCAGTATTTT
TRBJ2-3 | . | TRBV6-5 | TRBD2 | CAGGTSENPDTQYF | TGTGCCGGGGGGACTAGCGAGAATCCAGATACGCAGTATTTT
TRBJ2-2 | . | TRBV20-1 | . | CSADPRGELFF | TGCAGTGCGGACCCTCGTGGGGAGCTGTTTTTT
TRBJ2-1 | . | TRBV29-1 | . | CSVEEQGESGEQFF | TGCAGCGTTGAGGAACAGGGAGAGTCAGGTGAGCAGTTCTTC
TRBJ2-4 | few | TRBV18 | . | CASSPRTDIQYF | TGTGCCAGCTCACCTAGGACAGACATTCAGTACTTC
TRBJ1-1 | few | TRBV7-2 | . | CASSLTAANTEAFF | TGTGCCAGCAGCTTAACGGCAGCGAACACTGAAGCTTTCTTT
TRBJ2-2 | . | TRBV7-2 | . | CASSLVTAANTGELFF | TGTGCCAGCAGCTTGGTAACAGCTGCGAACACCGGGGAGCTGTTTTTT
TRBJ1-2 | . | TRBV18 | . | CASSPSQIGRGYTF | TGTGCCAGCTCACCAAGCCAGATCGGACGTGGCTACACCTTC
TRBJ1-6 | once | TRBV7-9 | . | CASSGIVGAPTPLHF | TGTGCCAGCAGCGGCATCGTGGGGGCGCCTACACCCCTCCACTTT
TRBJ2-7 | . | TRBV10-3 | TRBD2 | CAISVAGGETYEQYF | TGTGCCATCAGTGTAGCGGGAGGAGAAACCTACGAGCAGTACTTC
TRBJ1-3 | . | TRBV6-5 | . | CASRGRGFGNTIYF | TGTGCCAGCAGGGGCCGCGGGTTTGGAAACACCATATATTTT
TRBJ1-2 | . | TRBV24-1 | . | CATSDQKTDTNYGYTF | TGTGCCACCAGTGATCAAAAGACAGACACTAACTATGGCTACACCTTC
TRBJ2-5 | . | TRBV7-2 | . | CASSSIYRGGQETQYF | TGTGCCAGCAGCTCGATCTACAGGGGGGGCCAAGAGACCCAGTACTTC
TRBJ2-6 | . | TRBV2 | . | CASMRGPGANVLTF | TGTGCCAGCATGCGGGGGCCTGGGGCCAACGTCCTGACTTTC
TRBJ1-5 | . | TRBV24-1 | . | CATSDTTGPQHF | TGTGCCACCAGTGATACGACAGGGCCCCAGCATTTT
TRBJ2-2 | . | TRBV18 | . | CASSPLGGGNTGELFF | TGTGCCAGCTCACCCTTAGGGGGTGGAAACACCGGGGAGCTGTTTTTT
TRBJ2-1 | . | TRBV27 | . | CASSLSEEQFF | TGTGCCAGCAGTTTATCGGAAGAGCAGTTCTTC
TRBJ1-5 | . | TRBV20-1 | . | CSAGQPQHF | TGCAGCGCCGGGCAGCCCCAGCATTTT
TRBJ2-6 | . | TRBV15 | . | CATSRDQGSGANVLTF | TGTGCCACCAGCAGAGATCAGGGCTCTGGGGCCAACGTCCTGACTTTC
TRBJ2-2 | once | TRBV7-2 | . | CASSLVKGWSGELFF | TGTGCCAGCAGCTTAGTAAAGGGATGGAGCGGGGAGCTGTTTTTT
TRBJ1-5 | . | TRBV19 | TRBD1 | CASSRGQGNQPQHF | TGTGCCAGTAGTAGGGGACAGGGCAATCAGCCCCAGCATTTT
TRBJ1-6 | . | TRBV28 | TRBD1 | CASSIDTQGQPYHF | TGTGCCAGCAGTATAGACACCCAGGGACAGCCCTACCACTTT
TRBJ2-1 | . | TRBV7-7 | TRBD2 | CASSLVAGEGEQFF | TGTGCCAGCAGCTTAGTAGCGGGAGAGGGGGAGCAGTTCTTC
TRBJ1-1 | . | TRBV6-5 | . | CASSPPTGNTEAFF | TGTGCCAGCAGCCCACCAACGGGAAACACTGAAGCTTTCTTT